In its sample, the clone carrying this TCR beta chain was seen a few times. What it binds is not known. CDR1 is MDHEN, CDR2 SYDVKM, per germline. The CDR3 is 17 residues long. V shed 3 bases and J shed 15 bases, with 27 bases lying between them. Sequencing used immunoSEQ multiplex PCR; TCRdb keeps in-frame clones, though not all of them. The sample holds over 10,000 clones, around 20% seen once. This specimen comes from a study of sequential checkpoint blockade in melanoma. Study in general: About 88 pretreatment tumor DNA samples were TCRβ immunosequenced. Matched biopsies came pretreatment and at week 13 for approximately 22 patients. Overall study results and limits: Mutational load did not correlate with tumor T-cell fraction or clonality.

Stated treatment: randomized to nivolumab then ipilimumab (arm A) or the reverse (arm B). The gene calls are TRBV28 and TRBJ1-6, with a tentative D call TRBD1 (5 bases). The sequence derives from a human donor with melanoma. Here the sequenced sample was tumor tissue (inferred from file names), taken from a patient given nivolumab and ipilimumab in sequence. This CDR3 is CASSLGGAGLRLVGLHF. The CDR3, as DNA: TGTGCCAGCAGTTTGGGAGGAGCGGGACTCCGACTTGTAGGCCTCCACTTT.